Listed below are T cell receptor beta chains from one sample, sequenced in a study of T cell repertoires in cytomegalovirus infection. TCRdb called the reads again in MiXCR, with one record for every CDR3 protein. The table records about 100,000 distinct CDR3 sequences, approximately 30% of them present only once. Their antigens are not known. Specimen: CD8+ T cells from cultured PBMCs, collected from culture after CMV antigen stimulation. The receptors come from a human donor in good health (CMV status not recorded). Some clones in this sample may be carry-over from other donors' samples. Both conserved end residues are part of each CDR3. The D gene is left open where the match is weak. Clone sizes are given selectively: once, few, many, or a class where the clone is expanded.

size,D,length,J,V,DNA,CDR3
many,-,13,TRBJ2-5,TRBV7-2,TGTGCCAGCAGCACTGTCCCAGGAGAGACCCAGTACTTC,CASSTVPGETQYF
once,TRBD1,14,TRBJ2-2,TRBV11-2,TGTGCCAGCAGCTTACTAACAGGGGTCGGGGAGCTGTTTTTT,CASSLLTGVGELFF
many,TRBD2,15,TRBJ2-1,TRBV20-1,TGCAGTGCTCGAAACGGACTAGCGGGTGACAATGAGCAGTTCTTC,CSARNGLAGDNEQFF
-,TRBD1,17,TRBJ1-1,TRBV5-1,TGCGCCAGCAGCCTAGGGACAGGGGGCAGCTCGAAAACTGAAGCTTTCTTT,CASSLGTGGSSKTEAFF
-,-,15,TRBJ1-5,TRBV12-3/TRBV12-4,TGTGCCAGCAGTTCGACAGAAAATAGCAATCAGCCCCAGCATTTT,CASSSTENSNQPQHF
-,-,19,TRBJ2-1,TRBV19,TGTGCCAGTACCATTAGGGGCCTGCCAATCGATGGCTCCTACAATGAGCAGTTCTTC,CASTIRGLPIDGSYNEQFF
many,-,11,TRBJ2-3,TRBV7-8,TGTGCCAGCCACGGTAGGAATACGCAGTATTTT,CASHGRNTQYF
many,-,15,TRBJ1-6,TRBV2,TGTGCCAGCAGTGAATTGGGCACAAGGAATTCACCCCTCCACTTT,CASSELGTRNSPLHF
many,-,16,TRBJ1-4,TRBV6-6,TGTGCCAGCAGTTACTCACAGGGAGGGGATGTGGGGAAACTGTTTTTT,CASSYSQGGDVGKLFF
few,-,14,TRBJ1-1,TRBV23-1,TGCGCCAGCAGTCATACGGGAATGAACACTGAAGCTTTCTTT,CASSHTGMNTEAFF